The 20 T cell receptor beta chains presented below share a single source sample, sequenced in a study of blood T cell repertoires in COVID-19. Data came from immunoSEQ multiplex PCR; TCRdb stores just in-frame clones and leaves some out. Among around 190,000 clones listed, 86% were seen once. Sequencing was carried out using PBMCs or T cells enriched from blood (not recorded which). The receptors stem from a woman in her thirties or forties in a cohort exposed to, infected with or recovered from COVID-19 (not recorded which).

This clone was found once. The CDR3 DNA is TGTGCCAGCAGCACAGTGGTGGCGAGCCAAGAGACCCAGTACTTC. The encoded protein is CASSTVVASQETQYF. V gene TRBV11-3 combines with J gene TRBJ2-5; no firm D call. There are 15 residues in the CDR3. Germline CDR1 is SGHNT and CDR2 is YENEEA. Deletions cut 5 bases from V and 1 base from J, with 14 bases between. Variable domain in full (rest from reference TRBV11-3 and TRBJ2-5): EAGVVQSPRYKIIEKKQPVAFWCNPISGHNTLYWYLQNLGQGPELLIRYENEEAVDDSQLPKDRFSAERLKGVDSTLKIQPAELGDSAVYLCASSTVVASQETQYFGPGTRLLVL.

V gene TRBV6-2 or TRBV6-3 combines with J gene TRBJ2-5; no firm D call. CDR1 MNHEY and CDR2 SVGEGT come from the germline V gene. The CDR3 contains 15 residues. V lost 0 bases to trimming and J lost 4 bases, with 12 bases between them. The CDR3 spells CASSYSQREGETQYF. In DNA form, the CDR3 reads TGTGCCAGCAGTTACTCCCAGCGTGAAGGAGAGACCCAGTACTTC.

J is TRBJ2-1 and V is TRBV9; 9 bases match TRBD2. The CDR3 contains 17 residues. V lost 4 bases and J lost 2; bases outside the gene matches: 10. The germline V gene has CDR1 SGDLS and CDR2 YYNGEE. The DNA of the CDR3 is TGTGCCAGCAGCCCTGACCACACTAGCGGGCCCTACAATGAGCAGTTCTTC. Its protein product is CASSPDHTSGPYNEQFF.

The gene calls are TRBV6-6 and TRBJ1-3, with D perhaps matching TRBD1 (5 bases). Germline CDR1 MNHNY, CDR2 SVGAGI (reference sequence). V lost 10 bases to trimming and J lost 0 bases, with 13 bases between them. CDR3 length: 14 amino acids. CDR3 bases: TGTGCCACCGATTCAGGGTTCTCTGGAAACACCATATATTTT. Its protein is CATDSGFSGNTIYF.

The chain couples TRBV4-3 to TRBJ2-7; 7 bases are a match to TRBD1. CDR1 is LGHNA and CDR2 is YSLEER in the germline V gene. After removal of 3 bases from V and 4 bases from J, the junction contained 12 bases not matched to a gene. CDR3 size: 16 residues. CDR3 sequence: CASSQGAPGTVYEQYF. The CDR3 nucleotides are TGCGCCAGCAGCCAGGGTGCCCCAGGGACAGTATACGAGCAGTACTTC.

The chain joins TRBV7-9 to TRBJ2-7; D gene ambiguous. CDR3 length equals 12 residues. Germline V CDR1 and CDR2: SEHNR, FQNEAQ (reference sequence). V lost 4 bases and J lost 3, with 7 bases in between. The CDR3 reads CASSSILYEQYF. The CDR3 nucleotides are TGTGCCAGCAGCTCTATACTCTACGAGCAGTACTTC.

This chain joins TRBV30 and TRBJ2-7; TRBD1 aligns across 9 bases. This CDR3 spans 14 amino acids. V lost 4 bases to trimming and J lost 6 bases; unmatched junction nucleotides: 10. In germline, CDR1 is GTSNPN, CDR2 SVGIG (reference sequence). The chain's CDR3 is CAWIRRTGEGEQYF. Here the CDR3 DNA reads TGTGCCTGGATAAGGAGGACAGGGGAAGGCGAGCAGTACTTC.

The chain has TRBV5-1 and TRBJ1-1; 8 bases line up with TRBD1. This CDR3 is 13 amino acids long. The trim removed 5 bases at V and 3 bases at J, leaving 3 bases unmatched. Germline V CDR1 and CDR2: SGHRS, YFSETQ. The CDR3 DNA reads TGCGCCAGCAGAGTACAGGGGGACACTGAAGCTTTCTTT. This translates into CASRVQGDTEAFF.

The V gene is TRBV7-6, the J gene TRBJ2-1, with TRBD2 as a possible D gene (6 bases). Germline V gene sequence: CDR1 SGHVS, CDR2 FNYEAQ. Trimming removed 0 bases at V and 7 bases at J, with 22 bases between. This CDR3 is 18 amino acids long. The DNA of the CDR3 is TGTGCCAGCAGCTTAGCTTGGGCGCGTCAGGGAGGTTGGAATGAGCAGTTCTTC. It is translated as CASSLAWARQGGWNEQFF.

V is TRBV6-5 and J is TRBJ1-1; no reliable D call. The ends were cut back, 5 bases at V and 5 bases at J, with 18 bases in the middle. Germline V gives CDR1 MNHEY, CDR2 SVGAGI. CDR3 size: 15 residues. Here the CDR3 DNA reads TGTGCCAGCAGTCAGGTTTTGGAACCGGGGACTGAAGCTTTCTTT. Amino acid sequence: CASSQVLEPGTEAFF.

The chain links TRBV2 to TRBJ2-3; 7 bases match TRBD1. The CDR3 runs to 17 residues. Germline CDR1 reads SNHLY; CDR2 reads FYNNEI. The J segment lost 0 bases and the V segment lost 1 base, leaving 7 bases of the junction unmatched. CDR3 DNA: TGTGCCAGCAGTGAAGTAGGGGGCAGCGCCAGCACAGATACGCAGTATTTT. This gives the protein CASSEVGGSASTDTQYF.

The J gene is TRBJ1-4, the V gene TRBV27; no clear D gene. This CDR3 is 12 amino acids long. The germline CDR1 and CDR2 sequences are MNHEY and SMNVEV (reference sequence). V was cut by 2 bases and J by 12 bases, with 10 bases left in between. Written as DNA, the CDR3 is TGTGCCAGCAGTTTAAACGGCGGCGAACTGTTTTTT. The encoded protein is CASSLNGGELFF.

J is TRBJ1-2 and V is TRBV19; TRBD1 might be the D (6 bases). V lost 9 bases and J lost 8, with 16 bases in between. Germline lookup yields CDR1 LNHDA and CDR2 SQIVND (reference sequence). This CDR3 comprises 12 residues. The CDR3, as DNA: TGTGCCAGCGCCCAGGGGTTTGGGGGCTACACCTTC. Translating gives CASAQGFGGYTF.

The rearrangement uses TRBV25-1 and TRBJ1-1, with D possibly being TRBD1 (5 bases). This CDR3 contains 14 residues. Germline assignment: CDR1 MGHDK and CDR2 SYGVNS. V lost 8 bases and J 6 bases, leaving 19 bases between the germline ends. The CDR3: CASGSPGRDSEAFF. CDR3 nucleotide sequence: TGTGCCAGCGGCTCGCCAGGGCGCGATTCTGAAGCTTTCTTT.

CDR3 in amino acids: CASSLRGGEQFF. For the CDR3, the DNA is TGTGCCAGCAGTTTAAGGGGTGGGGAGCAGTTCTTC. The V call is TRBV27, the J call TRBJ2-1; a possible D gene is TRBD1 (5 bases). This CDR3 has 12 residues. Germline CDR1 reads MNHEY; CDR2 reads SMNVEV (reference sequence). V was cut by 2 bases and J by 10 bases, with 9 bases left in between.

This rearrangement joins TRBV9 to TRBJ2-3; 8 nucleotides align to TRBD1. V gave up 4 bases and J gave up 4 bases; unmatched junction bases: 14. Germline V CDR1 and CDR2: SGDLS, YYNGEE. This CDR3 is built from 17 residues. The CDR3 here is CASSPSTDRGGSDTQYF. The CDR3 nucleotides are TGTGCCAGCAGCCCCTCAACTGACAGGGGTGGGTCAGATACGCAGTATTTT.

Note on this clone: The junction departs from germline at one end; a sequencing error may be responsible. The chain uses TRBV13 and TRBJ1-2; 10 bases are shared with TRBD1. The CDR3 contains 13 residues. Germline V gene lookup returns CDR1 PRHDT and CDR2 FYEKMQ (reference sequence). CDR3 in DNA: TGTGCCAGCAGCTTACGCCAGTCGACAGGGGGCAAGTTC. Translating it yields CASSLRQSTGGKF.

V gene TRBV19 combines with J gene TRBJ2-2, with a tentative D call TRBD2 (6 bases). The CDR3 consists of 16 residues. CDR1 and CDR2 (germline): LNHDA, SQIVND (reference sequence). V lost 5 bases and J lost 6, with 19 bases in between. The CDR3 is CASSPTERVYAGELFF. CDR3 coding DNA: TGTGCCAGTAGTCCCACAGAGCGGGTTTACGCCGGGGAGCTGTTTTTT.

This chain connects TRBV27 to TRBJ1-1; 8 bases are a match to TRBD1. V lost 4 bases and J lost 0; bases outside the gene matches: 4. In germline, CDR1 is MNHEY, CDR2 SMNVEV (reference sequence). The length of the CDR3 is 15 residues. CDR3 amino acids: CASSSWTGMNTEAFF. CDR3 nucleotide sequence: TGTGCCAGCAGTTCCTGGACAGGGATGAACACTGAAGCTTTCTTT.

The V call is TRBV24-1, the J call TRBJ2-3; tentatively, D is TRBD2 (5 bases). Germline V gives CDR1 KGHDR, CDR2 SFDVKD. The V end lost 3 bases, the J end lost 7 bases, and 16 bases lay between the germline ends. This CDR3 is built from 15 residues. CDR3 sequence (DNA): TGTGCCACCAGTGATCGGCGGCGAAGGGAGAATACGCAGTATTTT. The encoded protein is CATSDRRRRENTQYF.